These T cell receptor beta chains were read from a single sample in a study of T-cell reconstitution after alpha-beta-depleted transplantation in children. TCRdb redid the calling of the PCR reads with MiXCR, one entry per CDR3 protein. Here the sample spans tens of thousands of distinct CDR3 sequences, roughly 5.2% being singletons. Sequences were derived from PBMCs, mostly from graft donor cells, sampled 180 days after TCRalphabeta/CD19-depleted stem cell transplant. The receptors were sampled from a boy in the first two years of life who had a stem cell transplant for acute myeloid leukemia, so the T cells may come from the graft donor. Both conserved end residues are part of each CDR3. A D gene is named only where the DNA matches it firmly. Sizes are listed as once, few, many or a size class.

J gene | D gene | clone size | V gene | CDR3 DNA | CDR3 protein
TRBJ2-5 | . | many | TRBV5-1 | TGCGCCAGCAGCTTCCGAGAGACCCAGTACTTC | CASSFRETQYF
TRBJ2-1 | TRBD2 | few | TRBV15 | TGTGCCACCAGCAGAGGGAGGCTAGCGGGGGTCCACAATGAGCAGTTCTTC | CATSRGRLAGVHNEQFF
TRBJ2-7 | . | many | TRBV6-2/TRBV6-3 | TGTGCCAGCAGTTACACAGGCCCTTCCTACGAGCAGTACTTC | CASSYTGPSYEQYF
TRBJ1-4 | . | many | TRBV6-2/TRBV6-3 | TGTGCCAGCAGTTACCAGGGATCTTTTGAAAAACTGTTTTTT | CASSYQGSFEKLFF
TRBJ1-2 | TRBD1 | many | TRBV6-1 | TGTGCCAACCCCAGGGGGCATAGCTACACCTTC | CANPRGHSYTF
TRBJ1-1 | . | many | TRBV7-9 | TGTGCCAGCAGCTTGCCGGCTTTCTTT | CASSLPAFF
TRBJ1-2 | TRBD1 | few | TRBV4-1 | TGCGCCAGCAGCCAAGCTGGGACAGGGGAGCAGTCCCGGCAAGGCTACACCTTC | CASSQAGTGEQSRQGYTF
TRBJ2-5 | . | many | TRBV12-3/TRBV12-4 | TGTGCCAGCAGTTTATCAGGGTACCAAGAGACCCAGTACTTC | CASSLSGYQETQYF
TRBJ1-3 | TRBD1 | many | TRBV20-1 | TGCAGTGCAAGACAGGGGAGCTCTGGAAACACCATATATTTT | CSARQGSSGNTIYF
TRBJ2-5 | . | many | TRBV5-1 | TGCGCCAGCAGCCAACTGGGGGGAACAGGGACTAAGTACTTC | CASSQLGGTGTKYF
TRBJ2-1 | TRBD2 | many | TRBV7-2 | TGTGCCAGCACCCAGTCTAGCGGGGGGAGGGAGCAGTTCTTC | CASTQSSGGREQFF
TRBJ2-5 | TRBD1 | many | TRBV6-2/TRBV6-3 | TGTGCCAGCAGTTACTCGATATCCTCTACCTACAGGGACAGGTCCCAAGAGACCCAGTACTTC | CASSYSISSTYRDRSQETQYF
TRBJ1-1 | . | many | TRBV19 | TGTGCCAGTAGTAAAAACGGAGTGAACACTGAAGCTTTCTTT | CASSKNGVNTEAFF
TRBJ2-3 | . | many | TRBV20-1 | TGCAGTGCTAGGTTTGGGGCCCCCACAGATACGCAGTATTTT | CSARFGAPTDTQYF
TRBJ1-4 | . | many | TRBV6-2/TRBV6-3 | TGTGCCAGCAGTTACTCGAGGGTCCCCTTGGAAAAACTGTTTTTT | CASSYSRVPLEKLFF
TRBJ2-1 | . | many | TRBV7-2 | TGTGCCAGCAGCTTAACGGGTTTAGGCAATGAGCAGTTCTTC | CASSLTGLGNEQFF
TRBJ2-3 | . | many | TRBV11-2 | TGTGCCAGCAGCTTAGCATGGGCCTCCCCAGATACGCAGTATTTT | CASSLAWASPDTQYF